The following is a T cell receptor beta chain sequence with its context. The data belong to a study of blood T cell repertoires in COVID-19. Study overall: Spain, Italy and the United States supplied samples that represented acute and convalescent COVID-19.

The trim removed 6 bases at V and 5 bases at J, leaving 7 bases unmatched. CDR1 is LGHDT, CDR2 YNNKEL, per germline (reference sequence). The CDR3 length is 14 residues. Produced via immunoSEQ multiplex PCR; TCRdb's table is partial and in-frame only. Of around 50,000 clones in the sample, around four fifths were seen once. Sequencing was performed on PBMCs or T cells enriched from blood (not recorded which). The V gene is TRBV3-1 (or the pseudogene TRBV3-2), the J gene TRBJ1-1; the match to TRBD1 covers 9 bases. The TCR originated in a woman between 50 and 59 years old with acute COVID-19. The CDR3, as DNA: TGTGCCAGCAGTACAGGGGGCGCGGGAACTGAAGCTTTCTTT. Translation gives CASSTGGAGTEAFF.